A selection of T cell receptor beta chains follows, all from one sample in a study of cytotoxic CD8 clonotypes in ibrutinib-treated CLL. This table comes from immunoSEQ multiplex PCR, and its TCRdb copy is limited to in-frame clones, with some not included. This table has about 140,000 clones, approximately 75% appearing once. The source was PBMCs, collected after 12 months of ibrutinib treatment. These receptors all come from a human donor with chronic lymphocytic leukemia. The CDR3 runs from the conserved cysteine through the conserved F or W. A D gene is named only where the DNA matches it firmly.

j_gene: TRBJ2-5
d_gene: .
v_gene: TRBV7-2
CDR3aa: CASSSVGTGETQYF

j_gene: TRBJ2-5
d_gene: TRBD2
v_gene: TRBV14
CDR3aa: CASSPLAGVETQYF

j_gene: TRBJ2-5
d_gene: TRBD1
v_gene: TRBV28
CDR3aa: CASKFPGQGRETQYF

j_gene: TRBJ2-2
d_gene: .
v_gene: TRBV7-2
CDR3aa: CASSPDSPNTGELFF

j_gene: TRBJ2-6
d_gene: .
v_gene: TRBV9
CDR3aa: CASSAGLGANVLTF

j_gene: TRBJ2-7
d_gene: .
v_gene: TRBV6-5
CDR3aa: CASSEATNQNLGF

j_gene: TRBJ2-7
d_gene: TRBD1
v_gene: TRBV7-8
CDR3aa: CASSLVGGTYEQYF

j_gene: TRBJ2-1
d_gene: .
v_gene: TRBV10-3
CDR3aa: CAISESPQGGQFF

j_gene: TRBJ2-5
d_gene: TRBD1
v_gene: TRBV2
CDR3aa: CARTGGFQETQYF

j_gene: TRBJ1-2
d_gene: .
v_gene: TRBV30
CDR3aa: CASLGPNYGYTF

j_gene: TRBJ1-5
d_gene: .
v_gene: TRBV30
CDR3aa: CAWSFQSGPQHF